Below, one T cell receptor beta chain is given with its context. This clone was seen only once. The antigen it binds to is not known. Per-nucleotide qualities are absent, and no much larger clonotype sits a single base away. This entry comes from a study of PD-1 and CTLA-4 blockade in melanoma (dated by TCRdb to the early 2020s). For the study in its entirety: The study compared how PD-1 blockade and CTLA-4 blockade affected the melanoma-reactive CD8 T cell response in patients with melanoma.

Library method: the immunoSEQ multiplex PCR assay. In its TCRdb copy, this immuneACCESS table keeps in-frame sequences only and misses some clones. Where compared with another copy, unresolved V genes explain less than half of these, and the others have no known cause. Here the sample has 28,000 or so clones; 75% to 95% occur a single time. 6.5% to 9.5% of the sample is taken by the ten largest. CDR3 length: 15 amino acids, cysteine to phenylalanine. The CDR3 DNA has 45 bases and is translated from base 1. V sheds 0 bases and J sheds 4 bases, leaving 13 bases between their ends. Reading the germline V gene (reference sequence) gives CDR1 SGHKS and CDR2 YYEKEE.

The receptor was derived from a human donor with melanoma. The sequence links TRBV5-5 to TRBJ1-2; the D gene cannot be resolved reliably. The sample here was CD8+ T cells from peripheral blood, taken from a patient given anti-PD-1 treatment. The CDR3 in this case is CASSLVPGGGYGYTF. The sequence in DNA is TGTGCCAGCAGCTTGGTCCCAGGTGGTGGCTATGGCTACACCTTC.